This T cell receptor (beta chain) was recorded in a study of T cells in placental villitis. Study-wide results and caveats: Helper, regulatory and cytotoxic T cells, and maternal versus fetal cells, were indistinguishable; gamma-delta receptors were excluded. Especially in controls, some T cells may have come from decidua, not villi.

Germline CDR1 is MGHRA and CDR2 is YSYEKL. CDR3 size: 16 residues. V was cut by 0 bases and J by 4 bases, with 16 bases left in between. The libraries were made with immunoSEQ v4. Sequencing used immunoSEQ multiplex PCR; TCRdb keeps in-frame clones, though not all of them. Among approximately 6,900 clones, around 78% were seen once, and the ten largest hold roughly 9.1%. A note on this clone: Its antigen is unidentified.

The sample taken for sequencing was placental tissue containing maternal and fetal cells. The receptor was derived from a human patient with infectious villitis; the placental T cells may come from both mother and fetus. The rearrangement links TRBV4-1 to TRBJ2-7; weak D call: TRBD1 (5 bases). The CDR3 loop is CASSQESKGPPYEQYF. The CDR3 DNA is TGCGCCAGCAGCCAAGAGAGCAAGGGGCCCCCTTACGAGCAGTACTTC.